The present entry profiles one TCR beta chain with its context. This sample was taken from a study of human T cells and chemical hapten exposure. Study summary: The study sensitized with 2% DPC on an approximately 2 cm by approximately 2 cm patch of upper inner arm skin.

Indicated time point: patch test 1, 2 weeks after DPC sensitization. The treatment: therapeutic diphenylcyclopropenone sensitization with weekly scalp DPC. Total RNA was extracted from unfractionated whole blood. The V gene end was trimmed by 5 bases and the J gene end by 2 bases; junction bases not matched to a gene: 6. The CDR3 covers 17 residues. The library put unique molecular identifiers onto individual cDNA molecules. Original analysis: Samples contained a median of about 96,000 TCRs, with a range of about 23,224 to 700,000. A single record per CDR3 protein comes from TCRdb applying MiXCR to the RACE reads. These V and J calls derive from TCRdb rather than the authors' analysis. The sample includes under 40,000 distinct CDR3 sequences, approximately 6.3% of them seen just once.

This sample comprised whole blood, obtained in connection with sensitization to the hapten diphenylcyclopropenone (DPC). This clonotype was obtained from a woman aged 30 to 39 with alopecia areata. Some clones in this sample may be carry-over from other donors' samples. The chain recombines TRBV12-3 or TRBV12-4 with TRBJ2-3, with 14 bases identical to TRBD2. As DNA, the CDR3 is TGTGCCAGCAGTCCGGGACTAGCGGGGGTGATCACAGATACGCAGTATTTT. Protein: CASSPGLAGVITDTQYF.